A selection of T cell receptor beta chains follows, all from one sample in a study of PD-1 blockade in classical Hodgkin lymphoma. Using immunoSEQ multiplex PCR, the repertoire was profiled, and TCRdb retains in-frame clones only, with some absent. This repertoire shows about 39,000 clones, about three quarters found once; its top ten account for 9.8%. Sample: peripheral blood mononuclear cells (PBMCs), taken before the fourth cycle of nivolumab. Receptor source: a human donor with classical Hodgkin lymphoma. Both conserved end residues are part of each CDR3. A D gene is named only where the DNA matches it firmly. Expanded clones are given a class, and other clones once, few, many or no size at all.

>TRBV6-5|-|-|TRBJ1-5
CASSYSGQSNQPQHF
TGTGCCAGCAGTTACTCAGGACAGTCCAATCAGCCCCAGCATTTT
>TRBV6-6|-|-|TRBJ2-3
CASSNQWGSPDTQYF
TGTGCCAGCAGCAATCAGTGGGGATCCCCAGATACGCAGTATTTT
>TRBV7-2|-|-|TRBJ2-5
CASSLDEGFQETQYF
TGTGCCAGCAGCTTAGATGAGGGCTTTCAAGAGACCCAGTACTTC
>TRBV7-2|once|-|TRBJ2-3
CASSSQNSDTQYF
TGTGCCAGCAGCTCACAAAATTCAGATACGCAGTATTTT
>TRBV2|medium-sized|TRBD1|TRBJ1-5
CASSGDRIEVGNQPQHF
TGTGCCAGCAGTGGGGACAGGATCGAAGTTGGCAATCAGCCCCAGCATTTT
>TRBV21-1|-|-|TRBJ2-3
CASSHSPEVYTQYF
TGTGCCAGCAGCCACAGCCCCGAGGTGTATACGCAGTATTTT
>TRBV7-2|-|-|TRBJ1-2
CASSLVRGSYTF
TGTGCCAGCAGCTTAGTCCGCGGTAGCTACACCTTC
>TRBV25-1|-|TRBD1|TRBJ1-1
CARSEDRRNTEAFF
TGTGCCAGAAGTGAGGACAGGCGGAACACTGAAGCTTTCTTT
>TRBV5-8|-|-|TRBJ1-5
CASSLITGFQPQHF
TGTGCCAGCAGCCTCATCACAGGGTTCCAGCCCCAGCATTTT
>TRBV27|-|-|TRBJ1-2
CASSLKGDGYTF
TGTGCCAGCAGTTTAAAGGGGGATGGCTACACCTTC
>TRBV11-1|-|-|TRBJ1-1
CASSLGVNTEAFF
TGTGCCAGCAGCTTAGGGGTGAACACTGAAGCTTTCTTT
>TRBV6-5|-|-|TRBJ1-4
CASSPGATNEKLFF
TGTGCCAGCAGCCCAGGGGCCACTAATGAAAAACTGTTTTTT
>TRBV2|-|-|TRBJ1-3
CAGGRSGPGNTIYF
TGTGCCGGAGGAAGATCAGGTCCTGGAAACACCATATATTTT
>TRBV6-5|-|-|TRBJ1-2
CASSRTQRGYTF
TGTGCCAGCAGCCGTACCCAGCGGGGCTACACCTTC
>TRBV9|-|TRBD1|TRBJ1-2
CASSVGYGTGMVEVVYGYTF
TGTGCCAGCAGCGTAGGTTACGGGACAGGGATGGTGGAAGTTGTCTATGGCTACACCTTC
>TRBV6-6|-|TRBD1|TRBJ1-2
CASSYGTGLYYGYTF
TGTGCCAGCAGTTACGGGACAGGACTTTACTATGGCTACACCTTC
>TRBV25-1|-|TRBD1|TRBJ1-1
CASRETGLAEAFF
TGTGCCAGCAGAGAGACAGGGTTGGCTGAAGCTTTCTTT
>TRBV7-2|-|-|TRBJ2-1
CASSLAGQGIYEQFF
TGTGCCAGCAGCTTAGCGGGGCAGGGGATATATGAGCAGTTCTTC
>TRBV7-8|-|-|TRBJ2-7
CASSLDRVNNEQYF
TGTGCCAGCAGCTTAGACAGGGTCAACAACGAGCAGTACTTC
>TRBV28|once|-|TRBJ2-7
CASSPIQADSSYEQYF
TGTGCCAGCAGTCCAATACAGGCTGACAGCTCCTACGAGCAGTACTTC
>TRBV27|-|-|TRBJ2-2
CASSQAGSRIAGELFF
TGTGCCAGCAGTCAAGCCGGGTCAAGGATCGCCGGGGAGCTGTTTTTT
>TRBV5-1|once|-|TRBJ1-2
CASSLRSGIPKYGYTF
TGCGCCAGCAGCTTGAGGTCCGGGATCCCAAAATATGGCTACACCTTC
>TRBV20-1|-|-|TRBJ2-5
CSASSGETQYF
TGCAGTGCTAGTAGCGGAGAGACCCAGTACTTC
>TRBV19|-|-|TRBJ1-5
CASSIVQGNSNQPQHF
TGTGCCAGTAGTATTGTCCAGGGCAATAGCAATCAGCCCCAGCATTTT
>TRBV27|-|TRBD1|TRBJ1-4
CASSLGWTGSNEKLFF
TGTGCCAGCAGTCTGGGATGGACAGGATCAAATGAAAAACTGTTTTTT
>TRBV29-1|once|TRBD1|TRBJ2-5
CSVRQGSQETQYF
TGCAGCGTACGACAGGGATCCCAAGAGACCCAGTACTTC